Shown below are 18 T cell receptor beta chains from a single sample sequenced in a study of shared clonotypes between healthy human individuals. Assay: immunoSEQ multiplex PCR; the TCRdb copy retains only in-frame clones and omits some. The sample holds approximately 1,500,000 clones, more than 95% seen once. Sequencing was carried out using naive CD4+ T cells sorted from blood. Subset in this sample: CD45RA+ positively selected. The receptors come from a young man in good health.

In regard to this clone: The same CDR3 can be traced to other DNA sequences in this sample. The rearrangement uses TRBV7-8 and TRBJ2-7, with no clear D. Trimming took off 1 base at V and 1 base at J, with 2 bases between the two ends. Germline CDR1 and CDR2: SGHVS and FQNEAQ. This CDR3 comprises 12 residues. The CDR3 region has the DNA TGTGCCAGCAGCTTAGGGTCCTACGAGCAGTACTTC. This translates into CASSLGSYEQYF. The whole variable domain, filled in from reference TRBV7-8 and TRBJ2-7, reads GAGVSQSPRYKVAKRGQDVALRCDPISGHVSLFWYQQALGQGPEFLTYFQNEAQLDKSGLPSDRFFAERPEGSVSTLKIQRTQQEDSAVYLCASSLGSYEQYFGPGTRLTVT.

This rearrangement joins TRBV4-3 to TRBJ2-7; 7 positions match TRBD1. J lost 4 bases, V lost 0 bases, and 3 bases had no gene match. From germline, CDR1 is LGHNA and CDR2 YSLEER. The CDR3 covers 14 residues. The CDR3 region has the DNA TGCGCCAGCAGCCAAGAGACAGGGAATTACGAGCAGTACTTC. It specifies CASSQETGNYEQYF.

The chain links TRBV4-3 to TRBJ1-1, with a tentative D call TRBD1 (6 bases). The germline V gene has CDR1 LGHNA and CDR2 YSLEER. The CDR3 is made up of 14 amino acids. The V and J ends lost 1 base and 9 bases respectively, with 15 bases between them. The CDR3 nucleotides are TGCGCCAGCAGCCAAGCTGGTCAGGGGTTCCAAGCTTTCTTT. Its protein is CASSQAGQGFQAFF.

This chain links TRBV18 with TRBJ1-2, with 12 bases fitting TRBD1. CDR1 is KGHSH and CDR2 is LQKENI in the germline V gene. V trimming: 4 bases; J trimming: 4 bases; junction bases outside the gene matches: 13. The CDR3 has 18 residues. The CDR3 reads CASSLSGTGGAGGYGYTF. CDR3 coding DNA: TGTGCCAGCTCACTCTCCGGGACAGGGGGCGCCGGTGGCTATGGCTACACCTTC. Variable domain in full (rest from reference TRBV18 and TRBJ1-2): NAGVMQNPRHLVRRRGQEARLRCSPMKGHSHVYWYRQLPEEGLKFMVYLQKENIIDESGMPKERFSAEFPKEGPSILRIQQVVRGDSAAYFCASSLSGTGGAGGYGYTFGSGTRLTVV.

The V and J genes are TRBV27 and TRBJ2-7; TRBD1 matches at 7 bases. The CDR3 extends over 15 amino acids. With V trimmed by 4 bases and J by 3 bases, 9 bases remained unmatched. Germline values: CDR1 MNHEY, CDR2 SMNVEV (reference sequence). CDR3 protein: CASSWGIGGIYEQYF. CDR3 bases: TGTGCCAGCAGTTGGGGGATAGGGGGCATCTACGAGCAGTACTTC.

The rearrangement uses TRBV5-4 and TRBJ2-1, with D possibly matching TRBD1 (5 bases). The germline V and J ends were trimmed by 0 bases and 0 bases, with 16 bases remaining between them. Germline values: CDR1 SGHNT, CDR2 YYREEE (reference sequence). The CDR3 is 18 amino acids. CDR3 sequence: CASSLAGPSRSSYNEQFF. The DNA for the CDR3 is TGTGCCAGCAGCTTGGCAGGGCCCTCAAGGAGCTCCTACAATGAGCAGTTCTTC.

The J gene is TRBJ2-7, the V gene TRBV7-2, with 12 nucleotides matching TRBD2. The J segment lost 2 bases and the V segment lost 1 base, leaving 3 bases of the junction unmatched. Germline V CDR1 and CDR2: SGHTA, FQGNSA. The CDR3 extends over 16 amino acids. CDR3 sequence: CASSLGLAGVAYEQYF. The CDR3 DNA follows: TGTGCCAGCAGCTTAGGACTAGCGGGAGTGGCCTACGAGCAGTACTTC.

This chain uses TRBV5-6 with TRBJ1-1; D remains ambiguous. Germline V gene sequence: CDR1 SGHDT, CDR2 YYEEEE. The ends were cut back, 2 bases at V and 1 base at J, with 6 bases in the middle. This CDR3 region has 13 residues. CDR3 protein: CASSLRANTEAFF. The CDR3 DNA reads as TGTGCCAGCAGCTTAAGAGCGAACACTGAAGCTTTCTTT.

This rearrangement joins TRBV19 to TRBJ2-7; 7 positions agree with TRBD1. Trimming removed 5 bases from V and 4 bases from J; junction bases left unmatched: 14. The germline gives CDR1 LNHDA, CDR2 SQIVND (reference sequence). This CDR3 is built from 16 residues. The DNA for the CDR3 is TGTGCCAGTAGTGCCGGACACGGGAAGGGGGCATACGAGCAGTACTTC. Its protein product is CASSAGHGKGAYEQYF.

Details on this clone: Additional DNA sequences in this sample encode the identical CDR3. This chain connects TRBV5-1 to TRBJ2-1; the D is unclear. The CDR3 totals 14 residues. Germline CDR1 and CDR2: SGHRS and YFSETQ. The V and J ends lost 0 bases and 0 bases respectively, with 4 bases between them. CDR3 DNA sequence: TGCGCCAGCAGCTTGGCAGTCTCCTACAATGAGCAGTTCTTC. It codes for CASSLAVSYNEQFF.

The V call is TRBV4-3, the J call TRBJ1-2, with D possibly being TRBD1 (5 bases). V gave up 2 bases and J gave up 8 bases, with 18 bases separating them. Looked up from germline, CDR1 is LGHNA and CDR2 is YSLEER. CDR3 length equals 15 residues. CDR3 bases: TGCGCCAGCAGCCAAAGGGGCGGCACCCCCGGCGGCTACACCTTC. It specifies CASSQRGGTPGGYTF.

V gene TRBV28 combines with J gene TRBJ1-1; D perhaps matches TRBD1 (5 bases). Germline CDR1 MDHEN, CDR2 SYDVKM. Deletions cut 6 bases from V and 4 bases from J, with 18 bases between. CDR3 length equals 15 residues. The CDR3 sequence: CASREEYRSITEAFF. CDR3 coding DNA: TGTGCCAGCAGAGAAGAGTACAGGAGTATCACTGAAGCTTTCTTT.

Written as DNA, the CDR3 is TGTGCCAGTAGTCCAACCCTCCAGGGCCTTGACGCTTTCTTT. This encodes CASSPTLQGLDAFF. V is TRBV19 and J is TRBJ1-1, with a weak D call TRBD1 (5 bases). CDR1 and CDR2 from the germline V gene are LNHDA and SQIVND (reference sequence). This CDR3 spans 14 amino acids. Trimming removed 5 bases from V and 11 bases from J, with 21 bases in between.

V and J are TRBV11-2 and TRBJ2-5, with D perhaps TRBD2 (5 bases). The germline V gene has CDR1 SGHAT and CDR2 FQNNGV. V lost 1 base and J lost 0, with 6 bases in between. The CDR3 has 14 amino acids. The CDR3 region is CASSLVTNQETQYF. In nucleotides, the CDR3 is TGTGCCAGCAGCTTAGTGACTAACCAAGAGACCCAGTACTTC.

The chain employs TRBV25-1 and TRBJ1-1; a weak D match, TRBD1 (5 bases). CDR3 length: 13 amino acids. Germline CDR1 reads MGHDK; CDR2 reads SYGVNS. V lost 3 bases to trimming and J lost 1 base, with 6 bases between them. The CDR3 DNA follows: TGTGCCAGCAGTGAGCAGGGGAACACTGAAGCTTTCTTT. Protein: CASSEQGNTEAFF.

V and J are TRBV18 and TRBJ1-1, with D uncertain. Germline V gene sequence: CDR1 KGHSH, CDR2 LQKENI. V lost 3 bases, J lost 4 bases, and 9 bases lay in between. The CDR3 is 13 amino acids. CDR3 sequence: CASSPQQGTEAFF. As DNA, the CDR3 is TGTGCCAGCTCACCCCAACAAGGCACTGAAGCTTTCTTT.

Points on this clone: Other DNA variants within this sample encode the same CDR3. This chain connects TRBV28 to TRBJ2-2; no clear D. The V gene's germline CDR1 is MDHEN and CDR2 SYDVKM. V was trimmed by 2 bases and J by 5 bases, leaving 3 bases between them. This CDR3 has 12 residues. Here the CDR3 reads CASSLGTGELFF. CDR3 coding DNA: TGTGCCAGCAGTTTAGGGACCGGGGAGCTGTTTTTT.

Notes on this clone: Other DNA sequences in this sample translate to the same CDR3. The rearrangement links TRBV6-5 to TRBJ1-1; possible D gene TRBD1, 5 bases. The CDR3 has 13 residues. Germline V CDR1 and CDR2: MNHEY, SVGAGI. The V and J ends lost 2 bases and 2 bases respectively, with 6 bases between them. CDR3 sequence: CASSYRGNTEAFF. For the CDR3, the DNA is TGTGCCAGCAGTTACCGGGGCAACACTGAAGCTTTCTTT.